This T cell receptor (beta chain) was found in a study of blood T cell repertoires in COVID-19. Study in general: There were acute and convalescent COVID-19 samples, and they came from the United States, Italy and Spain. PBMCs, B-cell-depleted T cells, or T cells provided the cDNA or gDNA that made up the material.

In the authors' workflow: Reference gene primer amplification in the assay estimated nucleated cell counts. Profiling relied on immunoSEQ multiplex PCR, and the TCRdb table lists in-frame clones only, not all of them. V, J and clone size derive from that table, while D and trimming were established from the DNA sequence. The table has fewer than 250,000 clones, about nine tenths seen once. Sequenced: peripheral blood. The receptor comes from a woman aged 55-70 years who had recovered from COVID-19.

The CDR3 DNA sequence: TGTGCCAGCAGTCCCTTGACAGGGGGGATGGAGCCCCAGCATTTT. Residues: CASSPLTGGMEPQHF. This chain uses TRBV27 with TRBJ1-5; 9 bases align to TRBD1. The germline CDR1 and CDR2 sequences are MNHEY and SMNVEV (reference sequence). Germline trimming cut 5 bases from V and 8 bases from J; bases unmatched to any gene: 10. The CDR3 length is 15 residues.